This TCR beta chain was sequenced in a study of kidney transplant recipient with SARS-CoV-2 infection. TCRdb used MiXCR to reprocess the reads, holding one entry per CDR3 protein. Altogether about 250,000 distinct CDR3 sequences are present, under 35% being singletons, with the ten largest covering around 7.8%. There are 16 residues in the CDR3. Trimming cost V 2 bases and J 0 bases; bases outside gene matches: 1. Germline CDR1 is MNHEY and CDR2 is SVGAGI. This clonotype was seen a handful of times. Material: a blood sample, obtained at baseline and between days 110 and 120 from a kidney transplant recipient. The chain uses TRBV6-5 and TRBJ2-4, with TRBD1 matching over 10 bases. This TCR was recovered from a young adult male patient who had COVID-19 and was a kidney transplant recipient. Among the T cells, some may be from the graft donor. The CDR3 nucleotides read TGTGCCAGCAGTTACGGGACAGGGGTAGCCAAAAACATTCAGTACTTC. It codes for CASSYGTGVAKNIQYF.